Listed below are T cell receptor beta chains from one sample, sequenced in a study of blood T cell repertoires in COVID-19. Clones were read by immunoSEQ multiplex PCR, and TCRdb kept only the in-frame ones, dropping some. This sample has over 150,000 clones, with 83% found just once. The sequenced sample was peripheral blood. The receptors shown here come from a woman aged 80 or older with acute or convalescent COVID-19. Both conserved end residues are part of each CDR3.

CDR3: CASSPAGGTEAFF; V: TRBV7-9; J: TRBJ1-1
CDR3: CASSLAGAGGLETQYF; V: TRBV5-1; J: TRBJ2-5
CDR3: CASWAGRRQYNSPLHF; V: TRBV6-4; J: TRBJ1-6
CDR3: CATSDRGLGYTF; V: TRBV24-1; J: TRBJ1-2
CDR3: CASSSARQGTGELFF; V: TRBV7-9; J: TRBJ2-2
CDR3: CASTPIAGGGGELFF; V: TRBV9; J: TRBJ2-2
CDR3: CASSVGQGNTGELFF; V: TRBV9; J: TRBJ2-2
CDR3: CASSQTPAAEKLFF; V: TRBV4-3; J: TRBJ1-4
CDR3: CAWSVVGGWNEQFF; V: TRBV30; J: TRBJ2-1
CDR3: CASSVDGAEAFF; V: TRBV9; J: TRBJ1-1
CDR3: CASSLGAARETQYF; V: TRBV7-9; J: TRBJ2-5
CDR3: CASSLVQTNTGELFF; V: TRBV5-1; J: TRBJ2-2
CDR3: CAWSVPWAASTF; V: TRBV30; J: TRBJ1-2
CDR3: CASITGGSGDTQYF; V: TRBV28; J: TRBJ2-3
CDR3: CASSLGTGNTIYF; V: TRBV5-1; J: TRBJ1-3
CDR3: CASSLAPSVYEQYF; V: TRBV7-8; J: TRBJ2-7
CDR3: CAWSVGGVADTQYF; V: TRBV30; J: TRBJ2-3
CDR3: CASSIPAGPSNEKLFF; V: TRBV19; J: TRBJ1-4
CDR3: CANSRGGYTF; V: TRBV10-1; J: TRBJ1-2
CDR3: CAWSEDRIATNEKLFF; V: TRBV30; J: TRBJ1-4
CDR3: CASSSGVGGGYEQYF; V: TRBV11-2; J: TRBJ2-7
CDR3: CASSKRDQDTQYF; V: TRBV5-1; J: TRBJ2-3
CDR3: CASSLDTGRQPQHF; V: TRBV4-3; J: TRBJ1-5
CDR3: CASKAGGLRQETQYF; V: TRBV2; J: TRBJ2-5
CDR3: CASSEAGQVKTQYF; V: TRBV6-1; J: TRBJ2-5
CDR3: CRVEEGQGGGTQYF; V: TRBV29-1; J: TRBJ2-5
CDR3: CASSPTEDLAYNEQFF; V: TRBV4-3; J: TRBJ2-1
CDR3: CASSQGLVGLSYGYTF; V: TRBV4-1; J: TRBJ1-2
CDR3: CAWSVTAGSYEQYF; V: TRBV30; J: TRBJ2-7
CDR3: CASSDRDRGYEQYF; V: TRBV6-5; J: TRBJ2-7
CDR3: CASSVGQGGGYEQYF; V: TRBV9; J: TRBJ2-7
CDR3: CASSLGGRDGYTF; V: TRBV27; J: TRBJ1-2
CDR3: CASSSRTENTEAFF; V: TRBV7-9; J: TRBJ1-1
CDR3: CASSLGKLAGSQETQYF; V: TRBV7-2; J: TRBJ2-5
CDR3: CASSFSGTGNTEAFF; V: TRBV7-9; J: TRBJ1-1
CDR3: CASSSSGETQYF; V: TRBV12-3/TRBV12-4; J: TRBJ2-5
CDR3: CASSLPRTSGEHTDTQYF; V: TRBV7-2; J: TRBJ2-3
CDR3: CASTGTSETGELFF; V: TRBV2; J: TRBJ2-2
CDR3: CASSLGQGGIEQFF; V: TRBV7-2; J: TRBJ2-1
CDR3: CGCGSSSYEQYF; V: TRBV6-6; J: TRBJ2-7
CDR3: CASSQPLPSGDNEQFF; V: TRBV19; J: TRBJ2-1
CDR3: CASSIPGNQPQHF; V: TRBV19; J: TRBJ1-5